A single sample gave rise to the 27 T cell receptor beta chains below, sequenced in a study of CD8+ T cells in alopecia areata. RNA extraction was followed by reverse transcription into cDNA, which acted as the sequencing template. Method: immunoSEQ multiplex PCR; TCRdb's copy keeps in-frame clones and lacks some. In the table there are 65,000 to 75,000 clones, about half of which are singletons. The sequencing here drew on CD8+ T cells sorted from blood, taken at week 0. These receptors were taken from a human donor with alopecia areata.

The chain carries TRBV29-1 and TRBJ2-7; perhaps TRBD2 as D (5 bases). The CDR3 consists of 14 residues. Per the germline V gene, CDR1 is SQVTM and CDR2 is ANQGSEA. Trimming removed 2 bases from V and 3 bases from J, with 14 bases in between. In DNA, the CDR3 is TGCAGCGTTGAAACTACCACAGACTACTACGAGCAGTACTTC. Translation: CSVETTTDYYEQYF.

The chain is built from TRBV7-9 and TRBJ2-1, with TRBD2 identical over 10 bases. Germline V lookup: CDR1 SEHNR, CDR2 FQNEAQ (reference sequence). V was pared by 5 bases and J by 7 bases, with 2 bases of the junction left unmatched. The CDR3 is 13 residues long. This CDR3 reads CASSAGLANEQFF. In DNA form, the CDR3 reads TGTGCCAGCAGCGCGGGACTAGCGAATGAGCAGTTCTTC. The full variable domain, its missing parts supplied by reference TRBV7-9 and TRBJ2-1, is DTGVSQNPRHKITKRGQNVTFRCDPISEHNRLYWYRQTLGQGPEFLTYFQNEAQLEKSRLLSDRFSAERPKGSFSTLEIQRTEQGDSAMYLCASSAGLANEQFFGPGTRLTVL.

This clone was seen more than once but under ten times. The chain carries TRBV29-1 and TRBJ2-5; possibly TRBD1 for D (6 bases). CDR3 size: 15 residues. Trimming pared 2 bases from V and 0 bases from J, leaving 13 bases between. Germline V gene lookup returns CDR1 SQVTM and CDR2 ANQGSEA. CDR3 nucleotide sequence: TGCAGCGTTGAATGGAGGACAGCGTACCAAGAGACCCAGTACTTC. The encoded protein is CSVEWRTAYQETQYF.

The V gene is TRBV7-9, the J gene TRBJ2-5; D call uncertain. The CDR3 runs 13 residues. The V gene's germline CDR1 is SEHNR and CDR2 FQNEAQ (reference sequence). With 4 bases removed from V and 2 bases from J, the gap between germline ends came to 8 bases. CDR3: CASSYLGQETQYF. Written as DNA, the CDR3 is TGTGCCAGCAGCTACCTAGGTCAAGAGACCCAGTACTTC.

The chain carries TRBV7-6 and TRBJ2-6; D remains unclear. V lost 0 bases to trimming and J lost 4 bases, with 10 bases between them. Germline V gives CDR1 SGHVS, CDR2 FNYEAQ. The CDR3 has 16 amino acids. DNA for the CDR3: TGTGCCAGCAGCTTAGCAGGCCTTTCCGGGGCCAACGTCCTGACTTTC. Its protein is CASSLAGLSGANVLTF. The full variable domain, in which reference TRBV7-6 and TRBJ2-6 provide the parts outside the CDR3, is GAGVSQSPRYKVTKRGQDVALRCDPISGHVSLYWYRQALGQGPEFLTYFNYEAQQDKSGLPNDRFSAERPEGSISTLTIQRTEQRDSAMYRCASSLAGLSGANVLTFGAGSRLTVL.

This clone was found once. The CDR3 coding sequence is TGTGCCTGGAGTGGCGGGGGTTGGAATGAGCAGTTCTTC. Translation: CAWSGGGWNEQFF. J is TRBJ2-1 and V is TRBV30, with TRBD2 matching 7 bases. The CDR3 loop spans 13 amino acids. Trimming took 1 base from V and 7 from J; bases not matched to a gene: 4. The germline CDR1 and CDR2 sequences are GTSNPN and SVGIG (reference sequence).

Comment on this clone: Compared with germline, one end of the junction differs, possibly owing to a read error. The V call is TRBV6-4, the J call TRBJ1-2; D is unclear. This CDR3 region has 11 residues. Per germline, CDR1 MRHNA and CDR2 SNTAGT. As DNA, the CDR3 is TGTGCCAGCAGTGACTTGGACGAGCTGCACTTC. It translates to CASSDLDELHF.

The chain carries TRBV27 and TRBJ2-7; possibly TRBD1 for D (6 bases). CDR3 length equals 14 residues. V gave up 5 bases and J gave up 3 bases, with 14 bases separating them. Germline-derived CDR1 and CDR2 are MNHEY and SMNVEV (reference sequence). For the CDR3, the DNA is TGTGCCAGCAGTCTAGGGGGAGCCTACTACGAGCAGTACTTC. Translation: CASSLGGAYYEQYF.

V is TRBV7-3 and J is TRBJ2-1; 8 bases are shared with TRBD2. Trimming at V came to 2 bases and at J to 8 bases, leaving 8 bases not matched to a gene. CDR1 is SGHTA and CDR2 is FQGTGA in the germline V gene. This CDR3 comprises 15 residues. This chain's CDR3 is CASSLRTSSVDEQFF. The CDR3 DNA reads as TGTGCCAGCAGCTTACGGACTAGCTCTGTAGATGAGCAGTTCTTC.

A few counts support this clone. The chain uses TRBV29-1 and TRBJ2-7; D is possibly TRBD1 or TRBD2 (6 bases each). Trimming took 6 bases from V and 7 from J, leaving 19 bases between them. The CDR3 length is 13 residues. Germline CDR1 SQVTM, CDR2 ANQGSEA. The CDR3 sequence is CSVCRGQTREQYF. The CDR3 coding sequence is TGCAGCGTCTGCCGGGGGCAGACTAGGGAGCAGTACTTC.

For the CDR3, the DNA is TGTGCCAGCAGTGCAGAATTCAATGAGCAGTTCTTC. This codes for CASSAEFNEQFF. The rearrangement uses TRBV18 and TRBJ2-1; D gene uncertain. Per the germline V gene, CDR1 is KGHSH and CDR2 is LQKENI. The CDR3 has 12 amino acids. Trimming removed 8 bases from V and 6 bases from J, with 11 bases in between.

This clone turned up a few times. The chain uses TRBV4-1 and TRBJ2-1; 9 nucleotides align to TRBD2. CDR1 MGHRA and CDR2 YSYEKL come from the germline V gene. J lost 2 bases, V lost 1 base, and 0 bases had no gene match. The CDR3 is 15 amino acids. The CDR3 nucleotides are TGCGCCAGCAGCCAAGGCGGGAGGGCCTACAATGAGCAGTTCTTC. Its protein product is CASSQGGRAYNEQFF.

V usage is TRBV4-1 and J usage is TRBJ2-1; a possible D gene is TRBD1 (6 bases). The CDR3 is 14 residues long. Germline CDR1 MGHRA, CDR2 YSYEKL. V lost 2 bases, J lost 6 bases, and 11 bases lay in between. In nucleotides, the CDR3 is TGCGCCAGCAGCCAATCCGGGACAATCAATGAGCAGTTCTTC. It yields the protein CASSQSGTINEQFF.

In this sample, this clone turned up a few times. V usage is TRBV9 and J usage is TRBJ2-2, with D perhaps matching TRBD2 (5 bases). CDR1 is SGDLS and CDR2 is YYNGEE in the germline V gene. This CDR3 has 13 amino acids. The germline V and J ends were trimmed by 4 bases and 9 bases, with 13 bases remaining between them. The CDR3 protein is CASSFLTGRELFF. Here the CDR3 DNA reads TGTGCCAGCAGCTTCTTGACCGGGAGGGAGCTGTTTTTT.

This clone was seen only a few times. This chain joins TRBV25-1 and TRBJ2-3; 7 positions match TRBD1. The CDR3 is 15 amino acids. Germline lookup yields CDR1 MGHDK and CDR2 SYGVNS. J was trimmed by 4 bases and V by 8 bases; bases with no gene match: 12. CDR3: CASAYGTASSDTQYF. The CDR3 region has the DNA TGTGCCAGCGCCTACGGGACAGCAAGTTCAGATACGCAGTATTTT. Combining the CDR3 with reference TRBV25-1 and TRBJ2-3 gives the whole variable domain EADIYQTPRYLVIGTGKKITLECSQTMGHDKMYWYQQDPGMELHLIHYSYGVNSTEKGDLSSESTVSRIRTEHFPLTLESARPSHTSQYLCASAYGTASSDTQYFGPGTRLTVL.

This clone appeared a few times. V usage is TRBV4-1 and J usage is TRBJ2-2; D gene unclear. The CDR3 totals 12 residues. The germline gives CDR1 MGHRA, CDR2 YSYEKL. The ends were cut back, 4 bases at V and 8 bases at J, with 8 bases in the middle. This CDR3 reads CASSLSGGELFF. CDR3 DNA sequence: TGCGCCAGCAGCCTCTCCGGGGGGGAGCTGTTTTTT.

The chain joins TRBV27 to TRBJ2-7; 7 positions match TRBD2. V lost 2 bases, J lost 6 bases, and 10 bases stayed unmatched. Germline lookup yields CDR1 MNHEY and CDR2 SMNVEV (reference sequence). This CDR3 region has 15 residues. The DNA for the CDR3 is TGTGCCAGCAGTTTAATCAGCGGGACGCGGCTCGAGCAGTACTTC. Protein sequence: CASSLISGTRLEQYF.

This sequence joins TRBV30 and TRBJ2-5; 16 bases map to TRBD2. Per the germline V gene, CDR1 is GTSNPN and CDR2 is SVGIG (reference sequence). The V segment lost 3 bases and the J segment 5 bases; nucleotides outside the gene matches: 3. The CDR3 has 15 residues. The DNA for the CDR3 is TGTGCCTGGAGGGGACTAGCGGGAGGGCAGGAGACCCAGTACTTC. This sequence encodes CAWRGLAGGQETQYF.

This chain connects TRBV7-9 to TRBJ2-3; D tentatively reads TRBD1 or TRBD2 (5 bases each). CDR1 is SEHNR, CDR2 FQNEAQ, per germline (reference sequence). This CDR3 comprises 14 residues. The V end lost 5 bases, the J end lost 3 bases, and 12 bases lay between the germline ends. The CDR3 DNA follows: TGTGCCAGCAGCCGGGACCTGAGAACAGATACGCAGTATTTT. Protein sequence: CASSRDLRTDTQYF.

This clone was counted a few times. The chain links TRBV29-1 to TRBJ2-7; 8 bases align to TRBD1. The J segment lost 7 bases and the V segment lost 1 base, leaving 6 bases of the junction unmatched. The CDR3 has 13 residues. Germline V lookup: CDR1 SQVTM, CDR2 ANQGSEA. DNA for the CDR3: TGCAGCGTTGAAGCCGGACAGGGTCAAGAGCAGTACTTC. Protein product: CSVEAGQGQEQYF.

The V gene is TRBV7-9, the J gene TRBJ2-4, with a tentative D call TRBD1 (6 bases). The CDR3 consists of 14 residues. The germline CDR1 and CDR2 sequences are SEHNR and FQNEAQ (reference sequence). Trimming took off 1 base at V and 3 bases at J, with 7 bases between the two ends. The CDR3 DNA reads TGTGCCAGCAGCTTAGTGGACAGCAAAAACATTCAGTACTTC. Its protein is CASSLVDSKNIQYF.

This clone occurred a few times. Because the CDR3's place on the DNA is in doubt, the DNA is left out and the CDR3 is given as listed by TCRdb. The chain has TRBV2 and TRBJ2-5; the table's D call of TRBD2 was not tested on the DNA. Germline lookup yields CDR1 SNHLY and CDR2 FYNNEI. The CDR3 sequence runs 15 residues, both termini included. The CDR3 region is CASSVASSGTSGQYF.

The DNA of the CDR3 is TGTGCCAGCAGCCACGGGAGCCAAGAGACCCAGTACTTC. Encoded protein: CASSHGSQETQYF. The V gene is TRBV7-9, the J gene TRBJ2-5; TRBD2 is a possible D gene (6 bases). V lost 5 bases, J lost 1 base, and 8 bases lay in between. This CDR3 has 13 amino acids. Germline V lookup: CDR1 SEHNR, CDR2 FQNEAQ (reference sequence).

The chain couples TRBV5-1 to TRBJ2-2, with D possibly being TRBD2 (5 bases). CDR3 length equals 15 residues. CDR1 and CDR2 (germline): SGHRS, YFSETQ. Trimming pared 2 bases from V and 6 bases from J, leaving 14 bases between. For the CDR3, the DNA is TGCGCCAGCAGCTTATATCGGGATGCCCCCGGGGAGCTGTTTTTT. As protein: CASSLYRDAPGELFF.

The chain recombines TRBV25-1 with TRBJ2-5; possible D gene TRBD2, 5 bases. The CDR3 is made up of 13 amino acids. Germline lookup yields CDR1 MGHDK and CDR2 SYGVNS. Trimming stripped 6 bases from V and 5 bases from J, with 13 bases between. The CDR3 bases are TGTGCCAGCAGCTTCTCGTGGGAGGAGACCCAGTACTTC. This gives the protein CASSFSWEETQYF.

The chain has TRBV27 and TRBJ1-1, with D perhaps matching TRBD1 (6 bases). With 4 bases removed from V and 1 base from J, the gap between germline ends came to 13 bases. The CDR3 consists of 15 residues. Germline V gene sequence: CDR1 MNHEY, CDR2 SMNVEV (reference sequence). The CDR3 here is CASSSIRDKNTEAFF. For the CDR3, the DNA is TGTGCCAGCAGTTCCATCCGGGACAAGAACACTGAAGCTTTCTTT.

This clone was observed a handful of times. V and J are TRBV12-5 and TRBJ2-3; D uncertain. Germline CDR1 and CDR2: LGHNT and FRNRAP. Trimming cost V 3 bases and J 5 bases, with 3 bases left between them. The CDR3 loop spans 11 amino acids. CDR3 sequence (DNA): TGTGCTAGTGGTTTATTAGATACGCAGTATTTT. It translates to CASGLLDTQYF.